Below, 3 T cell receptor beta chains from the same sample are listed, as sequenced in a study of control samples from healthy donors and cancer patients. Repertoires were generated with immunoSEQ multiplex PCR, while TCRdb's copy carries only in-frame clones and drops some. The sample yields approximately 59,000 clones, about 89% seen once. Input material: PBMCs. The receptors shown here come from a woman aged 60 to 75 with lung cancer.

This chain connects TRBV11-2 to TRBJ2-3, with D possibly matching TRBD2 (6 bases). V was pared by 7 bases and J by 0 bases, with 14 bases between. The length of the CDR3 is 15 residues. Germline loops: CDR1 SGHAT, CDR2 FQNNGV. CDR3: CASTRGDLSTDTQYF. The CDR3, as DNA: TGTGCCAGCACCCGCGGGGACCTCAGCACAGATACGCAGTATTTT. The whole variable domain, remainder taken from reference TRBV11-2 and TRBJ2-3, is EAGVAQSPRYKIIEKRQSVAFWCNPISGHATLYWYQQILGQGPKLLIQFQNNGVVDDSQLPKDRFSAERLKGVDSTLKIQPAKLEDSAVYLCASTRGDLSTDTQYFGPGTRLTVL.

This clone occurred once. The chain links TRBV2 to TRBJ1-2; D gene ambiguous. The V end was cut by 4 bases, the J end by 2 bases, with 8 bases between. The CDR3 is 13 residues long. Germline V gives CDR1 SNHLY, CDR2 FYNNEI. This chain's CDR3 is CASSVQENYGYTF. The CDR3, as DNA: TGTGCCAGCAGTGTCCAGGAGAACTATGGCTACACCTTC.

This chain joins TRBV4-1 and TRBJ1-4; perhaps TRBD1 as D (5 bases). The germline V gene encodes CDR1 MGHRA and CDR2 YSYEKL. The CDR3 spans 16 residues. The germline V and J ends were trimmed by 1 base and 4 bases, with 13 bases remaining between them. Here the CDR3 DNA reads TGCGCCAGCAGCCAAGGGTATATGGGGGGTAATGAAAAACTGTTTTTT. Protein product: CASSQGYMGGNEKLFF.